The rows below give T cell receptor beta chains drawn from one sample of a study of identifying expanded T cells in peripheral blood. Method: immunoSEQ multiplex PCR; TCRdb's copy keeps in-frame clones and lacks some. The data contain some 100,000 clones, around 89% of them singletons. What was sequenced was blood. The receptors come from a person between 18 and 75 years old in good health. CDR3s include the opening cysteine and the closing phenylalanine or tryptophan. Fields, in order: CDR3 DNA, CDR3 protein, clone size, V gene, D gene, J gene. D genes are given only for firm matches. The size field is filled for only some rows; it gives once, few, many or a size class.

TGTGCCAGCAGCCCGGACAGACTCAACGTCCTGACTTTC | CASSPDRLNVLTF | . | TRBV7-3 | . | TRBJ2-6
TGCAGCGTCCCCCCGGGACAGGGCACAGATACGCAGTATTTT | CSVPPGQGTDTQYF | . | TRBV29-1 | TRBD1 | TRBJ2-3
TGTGCCAGTACCCAAAGATCGGGGGCGACTTTAAATGGCTACACCTTC | CASTQRSGATLNGYTF | . | TRBV19 | . | TRBJ1-2
TGCGCCAGCAGTCTCGGGGATAGCGCAGATACGCAGTATTTT | CASSLGDSADTQYF | . | TRBV5-1 | . | TRBJ2-3
TGTGCCAGCAGCGCAAGCGGGAGTATGAAAGAGACCCAGTACTTC | CASSASGSMKETQYF | . | TRBV9 | TRBD2 | TRBJ2-5
TGTGCCAGCAGCTTGGGCAGGAGGCTAGCGGGAGTATTGGGAGAGACCCAGTACTTC | CASSLGRRLAGVLGETQYF | . | TRBV7-3 | TRBD2 | TRBJ2-5
TGTGCCAGCAGCTTCGGTGGGGTATACAATGAGCAGTTCTTC | CASSFGGVYNEQFF | . | TRBV11-3 | . | TRBJ2-1
TGCGCCAGCAGCTTGGCACCACCGAGCACAGATACGCAGTATTTT | CASSLAPPSTDTQYF | . | TRBV5-1 | . | TRBJ2-3
TGTGCCAGCAGCACCCTGACAGGGGGCGCTGAGACCCAGTACTTC | CASSTLTGGAETQYF | . | TRBV9 | TRBD1 | TRBJ2-5
TGTGCCAGCACCCGACTGGGGGGTAAGGACTACGAGCAGTACTTC | CASTRLGGKDYEQYF | few | TRBV2 | . | TRBJ2-7
TGTGCCAGCAGCCATAAGGGCGGGAGTTTGAACGAGCAGTACTTC | CASSHKGGSLNEQYF | . | TRBV7-6 | TRBD2 | TRBJ2-7
TGTGCCAGCAGCCCCCGGGTAGCGGGGCTTGCAGAGACCCAGTACTTC | CASSPRVAGLAETQYF | . | TRBV27 | TRBD2 | TRBJ2-5
TGTGCCAGCTTTCTTATCCGGGACAGGGAGGCTGAAGCTTTCTTT | CASFLIRDREAEAFF | . | TRBV7-3 | TRBD1 | TRBJ1-1
TGCGCCAGCAGCCAAGATCGCTTCTCTGGAAACACCATATATTTT | CASSQDRFSGNTIYF | . | TRBV4-1 | . | TRBJ1-3
TGTGCCAGCAGCTGGGCGAGTGGGTCTTCCTACAATGAGCAGTTCTTC | CASSWASGSSYNEQFF | . | TRBV7-3 | . | TRBJ2-1
TGCGCCAGCAGTCAATCGGGGACAGGGTTTGGAGATACGCAGTATTTT | CASSQSGTGFGDTQYF | . | TRBV23-1 | TRBD1 | TRBJ2-3
TGTGCCAGCAGCACACCGGACGGAGGCTCCTACGAGCAGTACTTC | CASSTPDGGSYEQYF | . | TRBV7-6 | . | TRBJ2-7
TGTGCCAGCAGCCCGGGTTCAGGGGAAAAACTGTTTTTT | CASSPGSGEKLFF | . | TRBV5-4 | . | TRBJ1-4
TGTGCCATCAGTGAGTCAGGACAGGGGGATTATGGCTACACCTTC | CAISESGQGDYGYTF | once | TRBV10-3 | TRBD1 | TRBJ1-2
TGCGCCAGCAGCTCGCCGGGACTAGCGGGTCAAGAGACCCAGTACTTC | CASSSPGLAGQETQYF | . | TRBV5-1 | TRBD2 | TRBJ2-5
TGTGCCAGCAGTACAGACGCCGGAAACACCATATATTTT | CASSTDAGNTIYF | . | TRBV2 | . | TRBJ1-3
TGTGCCAGCAGCTGGAGGGGTAGCCTGGGAAACACTGAAGCTTTCTTT | CASSWRGSLGNTEAFF | . | TRBV5-5 | . | TRBJ1-1
TGTGCCAGCAGCAAAGAATCCCGGGGTAGGCAGCCCCAGCATTTT | CASSKESRGRQPQHF | . | TRBV21-1 | . | TRBJ1-5
TGTGCCAGCAGCTTGGGGGGACAGAGAACGGGAAACACCATATATTTT | CASSLGGQRTGNTIYF | . | TRBV5-4 | TRBD1 | TRBJ1-3
TGTGCCAGCAGCTTAGCCGGATTCAATGAGCAGTTCTTC | CASSLAGFNEQFF | . | TRBV7-9 | . | TRBJ2-1
TGTGCCAGCAGTCTCCCCCGGAGGTCGGGGACCCAGTACTTC | CASSLPRRSGTQYF | . | TRBV2 | . | TRBJ2-5
TGTGCCAGCAGCGTAGCCCCGGGACTAGCGGGAGCCGAGCAGTACTTC | CASSVAPGLAGAEQYF | . | TRBV9 | TRBD2 | TRBJ2-7
TGCAGCGTTGGAGTCGGGCGGACTAGCACAGATACGCAGTATTTT | CSVGVGRTSTDTQYF | . | TRBV29-1 | . | TRBJ2-3
TGTGCTAGTGGTTTGGTATCAGGTCCATTTGGCAATGAGCAGTTCTTC | CASGLVSGPFGNEQFF | . | TRBV12-5 | . | TRBJ2-1
TGTGCCAGCAGCTTTCGGGTTATTAATGAGCAGTTCTTC | CASSFRVINEQFF | . | TRBV7-2 | . | TRBJ2-1
TGCGCCAGCAGCTATACAGGGGTTTCGGCCGAAGCTTTCTTT | CASSYTGVSAEAFF | . | TRBV5-1 | TRBD1 | TRBJ1-1
TGTGCCAGCAGCGTAACAGGGAGGGACGAAGCTTTCTTT | CASSVTGRDEAFF | once | TRBV5-4 | . | TRBJ1-1
TGTGCCAGTAGTCCAGACATTTCCTGGAACACTGAAGCTTTCTTT | CASSPDISWNTEAFF | . | TRBV19 | . | TRBJ1-1
TGTGCCAGCAGTAATACAGGATACAATCAGCCCCAGCATTTT | CASSNTGYNQPQHF | few | TRBV6-6 | . | TRBJ1-5
TGCGCCAGCAGCTTGGCCGTAGAGGGGATCGAGCAGTACTTC | CASSLAVEGIEQYF | . | TRBV5-1 | . | TRBJ2-7
TGTGCCACCTCACCCGGGTCACTAGCGGGGGACCAAGAGACCCAGTACTTC | CATSPGSLAGDQETQYF | . | TRBV19 | TRBD2 | TRBJ2-5
TGCAGCGTCCCGGAGAACACTGAAGCTTTCTTT | CSVPENTEAFF | . | TRBV29-1 | . | TRBJ1-1
TGTGCCAGCACCGTGGAGGGGCGGATGCTTGTTGGCTACACCTTC | CASTVEGRMLVGYTF | . | TRBV28 | . | TRBJ1-2
TGTGCCAGCAGCTTAGAGATAACCCATGGCTACACCTTC | CASSLEITHGYTF | once | TRBV7-6 | . | TRBJ1-2
TGTGCCAGCAGTTTACAGGGGGCTCAGTATGGCTACACCTTC | CASSLQGAQYGYTF | . | TRBV28 | TRBD1 | TRBJ1-2
TGTGCCATGCATGCGGGGGTGAACACTGAAGCTTTCTTT | CAMHAGVNTEAFF | . | TRBV10-3 | . | TRBJ1-1
TGTGCCAGCAGCCATGGACTGTATACGGGCGAGTTGGAGCAGTTCTTC | CASSHGLYTGELEQFF | . | TRBV7-9 | . | TRBJ2-1
TGTGCCAGTAGTCCAAAAAACTATGGCTACACCTTC | CASSPKNYGYTF | . | TRBV19 | . | TRBJ1-2
TGTGCCAGCAGCCCATCTTCTGGCTACACCTTC | CASSPSSGYTF | . | TRBV11-2 | . | TRBJ1-2
TGTGCCAGCAGCTCCGCGGGAGGGACAGATACGCAGTATTTT | CASSSAGGTDTQYF | . | TRBV7-7 | TRBD2 | TRBJ2-3
TGTGCCAGCAGCTCCACCGGACTAACCCAGAGCTACACCTTC | CASSSTGLTQSYTF | . | TRBV5-4 | . | TRBJ1-2
TGTGCCAGCAGCTTAGTATTGAGGGCTGAAGCTTTCTTT | CASSLVLRAEAFF | . | TRBV11-2 | . | TRBJ1-1
TGTGCCAGCAGCTTAGGACAGGGGAGCACCGGGGAGCTGTTTTTT | CASSLGQGSTGELFF | . | TRBV11-2 | TRBD1 | TRBJ2-2
TGTGCCAGCAGTCCGGACAGAGGGGTGGGGTCGCAGTATTTT | CASSPDRGVGSQYF | . | TRBV2 | . | TRBJ2-3
TGCGCCAGCAGTGAGTCGGGGAGCGGGAGGTTGGAGACCCAGTACTTC | CASSESGSGRLETQYF | . | TRBV10-1 | TRBD2 | TRBJ2-5
TGCAGCGGTGTCAGAGCGGGAACAGATACGCAGTATTTT | CSGVRAGTDTQYF | . | TRBV29-1 | TRBD2 | TRBJ2-3